One sample yielded the 9 T cell receptor beta chains listed below, sequenced in a study of blood T cells in healthy people across ages. A J-beta primer mix and a sample-barcoded 5' primer were used in a second PCR of about 7 to 12 cycles. TCRdb reanalysed the 5' RACE reads using MiXCR and keeps one entry per CDR3 protein. The sample shows about 590,000 distinct CDR3 sequences, approximately 30% of them seen only once. The sequenced sample was blood. The receptors originated from a woman of 80 years or more in good health.

Notes on this clonotype: A much larger clone differs from this one at a single base, so this may be a read error. The chain has TRBV6-6 and TRBJ2-7; a possible D gene is TRBD2 (7 bases). The CDR3 totals 15 residues. Trimming pared 2 bases from V and 7 bases from J, leaving 18 bases between. Per the germline V gene, CDR1 is MNHNY and CDR2 is SVGAGI (reference sequence). The CDR3 sequence is CASSYKGGANSEQYF. In DNA form, the CDR3 reads TGTGCCAGCAGTTACAAGGGGGGGGCCAACAGTGAGCAGTACTTC.

At least ten counts were recorded for this clonotype. The V gene is TRBV28, the J gene TRBJ2-1, with D possibly TRBD2 on 6 matching bases. The CDR3 loop spans 16 amino acids. CDR1 and CDR2 (germline): MDHEN, SYDVKM. V lost 1 base to trimming and J lost 5 bases, with 15 bases between them. The CDR3 loop is CASSLSGGTPNNEQFF. The CDR3 coding sequence is TGTGCCAGCAGTTTATCGGGCGGGACCCCCAACAATGAGCAGTTCTTC.

This clonotype was detected ten times or more. This rearrangement joins TRBV7-8 to TRBJ1-1, with no clear D. Germline V lookup: CDR1 SGHVS, CDR2 FQNEAQ. The CDR3 has 14 amino acids. The V and J ends lost 1 base and 4 bases respectively, with 10 bases between them. This CDR3 is CASSLGGMVTEAFF. For the CDR3, the DNA is TGTGCCAGCAGCTTAGGAGGGATGGTCACTGAAGCTTTCTTT.

This clonotype was detected ten times or more. The CDR3 protein is CASTPGLAGYNEQFF. In DNA form, the CDR3 reads TGTGCCAGTACCCCGGGACTAGCGGGGTACAATGAGCAGTTCTTC. This chain links TRBV19 with TRBJ2-1, with TRBD2 matching 13 bases. This CDR3 is built from 15 residues. The V gene's germline CDR1 is LNHDA and CDR2 SQIVND (reference sequence). V shed 7 bases, J shed 4 bases, and the junction held 4 bases outside the gene matches.

This clonotype was counted ten times or more. V usage is TRBV4-2 and J usage is TRBJ2-1; 14 positions match TRBD2. This CDR3 has 18 amino acids. J lost 1 base, V lost 3 bases, and 5 bases had no gene match. Germline CDR1 and CDR2: LGHNA and YNFKEQ. Here the CDR3 DNA reads TGTGCCAGCAGCCACGGACTAGCGGGGGGCCTTTCCTACAATGAGCAGTTCTTC. Translation gives CASSHGLAGGLSYNEQFF.

There are many counts of this clonotype. The chain has TRBV12-3 or TRBV12-4 and TRBJ2-5; D gene uncertain. The germline V and J ends were trimmed by 7 bases and 2 bases, with 11 bases remaining between them. The CDR3 length is 13 residues. The DNA of the CDR3 is TGTGCCAGCACCCCGGACGGTCAAGAGACCCAGTACTTC. This gives the protein CASTPDGQETQYF.

Comment on this clonotype: A much larger clone sits a single nucleotide away, making a read error possible. The chain joins TRBV6-2 or TRBV6-3 to TRBJ2-1; 12 bases are shared with TRBD2. The germline V gene encodes CDR1 MNHEY and CDR2 SVGEGT. V was pared by 6 bases and J by 6 bases, with 12 bases of the junction left unmatched. This CDR3 is 17 amino acids long. The CDR3 region has the DNA TGTGCCAGCAGAGCATGTGGGGCTAGCGGGGGGGGCAATGAGCAGTTCTTC. Amino acid sequence: CASRACGASGGGNEQFF.

This clonotype was counted many times. This chain uses TRBV5-1 with TRBJ2-1, with unresolved D. CDR3 length: 16 residues. V was pared by 4 bases and J by 1 base, with 15 bases between. The germline V gene has CDR1 SGHRS and CDR2 YFSETQ. The CDR3 reads CASSITPVGSYNEQFF. In DNA form, the CDR3 reads TGCGCCAGCAGCATCACCCCGGTAGGGTCCTACAATGAGCAGTTCTTC. The full variable domain, in which reference TRBV5-1 and TRBJ2-1 provide the parts outside the CDR3, is KAGVTQTPRYLIKTRGQQVTLSCSPISGHRSVSWYQQTPGQGLQFLFEYFSETQRNKGNFPGRFSGRQFSNSRSEMNVSTLELGDSALYLCASSITPVGSYNEQFFGPGTRLTVL.

On this clonotype itself: This sequence may be a read error, since a much larger clone differs from it by one base. The chain uses TRBV2 and TRBJ2-5, with D tentatively TRBD2 (5 bases). Gene TRBJ2-1 matches the end of the DNA better, so the J call may be wrong. Germline CDR1 and CDR2: SNHLY and FYNNEI. CDR3 size: 15 residues. The CDR3 nucleotides read TGTGCCAGCAGTGTTTCCGGGCAGGATTGGGAGACCCAGTTCTTC. The encoded protein is CASSVSGQDWETQFF.